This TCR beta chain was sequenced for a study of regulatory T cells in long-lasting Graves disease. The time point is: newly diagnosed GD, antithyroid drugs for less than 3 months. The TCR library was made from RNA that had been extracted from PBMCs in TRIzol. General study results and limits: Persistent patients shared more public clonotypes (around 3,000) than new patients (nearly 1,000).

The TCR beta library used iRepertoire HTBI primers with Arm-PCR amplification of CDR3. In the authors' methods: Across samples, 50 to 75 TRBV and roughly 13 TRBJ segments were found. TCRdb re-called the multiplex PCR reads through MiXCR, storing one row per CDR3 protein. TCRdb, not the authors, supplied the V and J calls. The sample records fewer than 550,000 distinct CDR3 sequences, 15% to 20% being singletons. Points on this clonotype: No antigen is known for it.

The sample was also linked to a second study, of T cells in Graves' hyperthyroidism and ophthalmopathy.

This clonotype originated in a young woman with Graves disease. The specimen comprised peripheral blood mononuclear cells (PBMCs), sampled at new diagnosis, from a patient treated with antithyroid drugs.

The CDR3 loop is CSARDGASGPSTDTQYF. As DNA, the CDR3 is TGCAGTGCTAGAGATGGGGCTAGCGGGCCTAGCACAGATACGCAGTATTTT. V usage is TRBV20-1 and J usage is TRBJ2-3; 8 positions agree with TRBD2. The CDR3 extends over 17 amino acids. CDR1 and CDR2 from the germline V gene are DFQATT and SNEGSKA (reference sequence). V dropped 0 bases and J dropped 0; count of bases not matched to a gene: 8.